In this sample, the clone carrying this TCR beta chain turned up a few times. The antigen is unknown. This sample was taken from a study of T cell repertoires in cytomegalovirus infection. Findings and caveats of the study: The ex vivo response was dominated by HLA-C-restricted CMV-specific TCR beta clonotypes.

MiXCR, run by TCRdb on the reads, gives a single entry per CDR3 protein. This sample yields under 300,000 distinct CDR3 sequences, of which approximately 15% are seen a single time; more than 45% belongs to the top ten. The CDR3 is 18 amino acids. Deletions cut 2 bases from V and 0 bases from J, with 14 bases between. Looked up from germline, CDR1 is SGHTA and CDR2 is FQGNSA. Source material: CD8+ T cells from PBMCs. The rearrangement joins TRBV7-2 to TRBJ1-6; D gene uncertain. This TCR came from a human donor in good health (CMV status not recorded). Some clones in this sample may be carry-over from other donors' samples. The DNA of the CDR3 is TGTGCCAGCAGCTTATTCCAGGCCCCTAGCTCCTATAATTCACCCCTCCACTTT. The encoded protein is CASSLFQAPSSYNSPLHF.